These T cell receptor beta chains were read from a single sample in a study of tumor and adjacent non-tumor tissue in lung cancer. Each CDR3 protein is one row after TCRdb ran MiXCR on the multiplex PCR reads. The table has some 80,000 distinct CDR3 sequences, 76% seen once. Input material: distant non-tumor lung tissue. These receptors all come from a man aged 65 to 79 with non-small cell lung cancer. The CDR3 runs from the conserved cysteine through the conserved F or W. Fields, in order: clone size, V gene, J gene, D gene, CDR3 protein, CDR3 DNA. D genes are given only for firm matches. Where a row states a size, it is once, few, many or the class of an expanded clone; other rows omit it.

-	TRBV10-3	TRBJ2-7	TRBD1	CACTTGTGLYEQYF	TGTGCCTGCACAACCGGGACAGGTCTCTACGAGCAGTACTTC
-	TRBV5-4	TRBJ2-3	-	CTSSLSQTQTDMHYF	TGTACCAGCAGCCTGTCCCAGACACAGACAGATATGCACTATTTT
-	TRBV4-2	TRBJ2-7	-	CATSQESYRHYEQYF	TGTGCCACCAGCCAAGAGAGTTACAGACACTACGAGCAGTACTTC
once	TRBV25-1	TRBJ1-2	-	CASSELHNWQTAYTF	TGTGCCAGCAGTGAGTTGCACAATTGGCAGACCGCCTACACTTTC
-	TRBV20-1	TRBJ1-5	TRBD1	CSADPDREENEPQHF	TGCAGTGCTGACCCTGACAGGGAGGAGAATGAGCCCCAGCATTTT
-	TRBV29-1	TRBJ2-5	-	CSVADRFQVKQYF	TGCAGCGTAGCCGACAGGTTCCAAGTGAAACAGTACTTC
-	TRBV29-1	TRBJ2-3	TRBD1	CGLLPYVTGGDTDTQYF	TGTGGCTTACTCCCCTATGTGACAGGGGGGGACACAGATACGCAGTATTTT
-	TRBV11-1	TRBJ2-7	TRBD2	CANSLTSGKAFEQYF	TGTGCCAACAGCTTAACAAGCGGGAAAGCCTTCGAGCAGTACTTC
-	TRBV11-3	TRBJ2-2	-	CASSPGETGELFF	TGCGCCAGCTCACCAGGGGAAACCGGGGAGCTGTTTTTT
-	TRBV5-6	TRBJ2-7	-	CATCLEPRGSHEQYF	TGTGCCACCTGCTTGGAGCCCCGGGGCTCCCACGAGCAGTACTTC
few	TRBV6-2/TRBV6-3	TRBJ2-3	-	CASQRDLGADMQYF	TGTGCTAGCCAGAGGGATTTAGGCGCAGATATGCAGTATTTT
-	TRBV29-1	TRBJ1-4	-	CSIEDPKVGALFF	TGCAGCATTGAAGATCCCAAGGTAGGTGCACTGTTTTTT
-	TRBV10-2	TRBJ2-1	-	CASYSTASGIHEQFF	TGCGCCAGCTACTCCACGGCTAGTGGGATACATGAGCAGTTCTTC
-	TRBV29-1	TRBJ2-1	-	CSVVCKGNEQFF	TGCAGTGTTGTATGCAAGGGGAATGAGCAGTTCTTC
-	TRBV5-4	TRBJ2-3	-	CPISLSQTQTDTQYF	TGTCCCATCAGCCTGTCCCAAACACAGACAGATACGCAATATTTT
-	TRBV11-2	TRBJ1-3	-	CTSSLLGPGDTIYF	TGTACCAGCAGCTTATTGGGACCCGGGGACACCATATATTTT
once	TRBV10-3	TRBJ1-2	-	CAISAEQSRGYTF	TGTGCCATCAGTGCTGAGCAAAGCCGTGGCTACACTTTC
-	TRBV6-2/TRBV6-3	TRBJ2-1	TRBD2	CTSSYGTSGSGRGYNEKFF	TGTACCAGCAGTTATGGGACTAGCGGGAGTGGACGTGGGTACAATGAGAAGTTCTTC
-	TRBV29-1	TRBJ2-2	TRBD1	CSVTGAKTGELSF	TGCAGCGTAACAGGGGCGAAGACCGGGGAGCTGTCTTTT
-	TRBV10-3	TRBJ2-5	TRBD2	CAISARPSTSVIEVETQYF	TGTGCCATCAGTGCTCGTCCTTCGACTAGCGTAATTGAGGTAGAGACCCAGTACTTC
-	TRBV4-3	TRBJ2-2	-	CTSSLITSGMLGELFF	TGCACCAGCAGCCTTATAACTAGTGGGATGCTGGGGGAGCTGTTTTTT
-	TRBV4-3	TRBJ2-1	TRBD2	CASSHLQGLDNEQSF	TGCGCCAGCAGCCACCTTCAGGGACTAGACAATGAGCAGTCCTTC
-	TRBV6-2/TRBV6-3	TRBJ2-7	-	CASSLRDGYYEQYF	TGCGCCAGCAGTTTGAGGGACGGCTACTACGAGCAGTACTTC
-	TRBV11-3	TRBJ1-1	-	CTSSFRDGTLNADAFF	TGTACCAGCAGCTTCCGGGACGGAACCCTGAACGCTGATGCTTTCTTT
-	TRBV11-2	TRBJ2-7	-	CASNLDGGGRYEQYF	TGTGCCAGCAATTTAGATGGGGGGGGCAGGTACGAGCAGTACTTC
once	TRBV4-2	TRBJ2-7	-	CASSQKYADYEQYF	TGTGCCAGCAGCCAGAAATATGCAGACTACGAGCAGTACTTC
-	TRBV20-1	TRBJ2-3	-	CNTGLILDTQYF	TGCAATACCGGGCTAATACTAGATACGCAGTATTTT
-	TRBV6-1	TRBJ2-2	-	CDSMAGLENTVELFF	TGTGACAGCATGGCGGGGTTGGAAAACACCGTGGAGCTGTTTTTT
-	TRBV20-1	TRBJ1-5	-	CSARRDAVSNQPRHF	TGCAGTGCTAGACGCGACGCGGTAAGCAATCAGCCCCGACATTTT
-	TRBV30	TRBJ2-5	TRBD1	CAWSPGQAIETQYF	TGTGCCTGGAGTCCGGGACAGGCGATAGAGACCCAGTACTTC
-	TRBV6-5	TRBJ2-3	-	CASSHRDHTDTQYF	TGTGCCAGCAGTCACCGGGACCACACAGATACGCAGTATTTT
-	TRBV29-1	TRBJ1-5	-	CSVGQPGEPQNF	TGCAGCGTAGGTCAGCCGGGCGAGCCCCAGAATTTT